This T cell receptor beta chain was found in a study of control samples from healthy donors and cancer patients. V was pared by 7 bases and J by 8 bases, with 21 bases between. Germline CDR1 reads MDHEN; CDR2 reads SYDVKM. CDR3 size: 15 residues. Assay used: immunoSEQ multiplex PCR; TCRdb lists only in-frame clones, some missing. This sample carries tens of thousands of clones, around 90% of them seen once, and the ten largest clones take more than 13%. Input material: PBMCs. The chain employs TRBV28 and TRBJ2-1, with D possibly being TRBD2 (7 bases). This receptor was identified in a man in his 60s with head and neck cancer. The CDR3 coding sequence is TGTGCCAGCAATTCCTTAGGGGGGGGCGGCCATGAGCAGTTCTTC. It specifies CASNSLGGGGHEQFF. The full variable domain, with the rest looked up from reference TRBV28 and TRBJ2-1, is DVKVTQSSRYLVKRTGEKVFLECVQDMDHENMFWYRQDPGLGLRLIYFSYDVKMKEKGDIPEGYSVSREKKERFSLILESASTNQTSMYLCASNSLGGGGHEQFFGPGTRLTVL.